This TCR beta chain was captured in a study of T cell responses to AZD1222 COVID-19 vaccine. Study information: Pooled in the analysis were second doses at about 4 or about 12 weeks. Findings and caveats of the study: Among vaccine-associated CD4 TCRs, coverage spanned spike, with dominance at 160-218 and 743-854. Possibly, clonal diversity was underestimated; donors were largely white British and included more females.

Points on this clone: Its target is unknown.

Germline V gene lookup returns CDR1 SQVTM and CDR2 ANQGSEA. The CDR3 has 12 residues. V dropped 3 bases and J dropped 6 bases, with 8 bases sitting between them. The data were produced by immunoSEQ multiplex PCR, yet TCRdb's version contains in-frame clones alone and is incomplete. The sample carries tens of thousands of clones, around 90% recorded once. The sequence was collected from an adult in good health. The source was peripheral blood, collected on day 0 of AZD1222 vaccination. The chain joins TRBV29-1 to TRBJ2-2, with a weak D call TRBD1 (5 bases). CDR3 protein: CSVDPRAGELFF. CDR3 in DNA: TGCAGCGTTGACCCCAGGGCCGGGGAGCTGTTTTTT.